This T cell receptor (beta chain) was captured by sequencing in a study of Graves' ophthalmopathy and Graves' hyperthyroidism. Germline V CDR1 and CDR2: MGHDK, SYGVNS. The CDR3 sequence is 16 residues long. V was clipped by 5 bases and J by 3 bases, with 19 bases between them. Study outcomes and limitations: Most thyroid clonotypes with frequency above 0.001 were detected in blood too.

Worth noting for this clonotype: Its antigen is unidentified. A read error may explain this, as a much larger clone is one base away.

The authors amplified TCR beta CDR3 regions from RNA transcripts. First-round RT-PCR with HTBI primers preceded a second-round multiplex PCR. Each CDR3 protein gets one entry after TCRdb re-called the multiplex PCR reads with MiXCR. Here the sample spans roughly 1.1 million distinct CDR3 sequences, 35% to 40% being singletons. This sequence joins TRBV25-1 and TRBJ2-5; possibly TRBD1 for D (6 bases). The sequenced sample consisted of peripheral blood or thyroid tissue (not recorded which). This clonotype was obtained from an adult man with Graves' hyperthyroidism. The CDR3 DNA reads TGTGCCAGCAGTTCTACAGGGTTTTGGGTAGAAGAGACCCAGTACTTC. Its protein product is CASSSTGFWVEETQYF.